This T cell receptor (beta chain) derives from a study of cytomegalovirus exposure and HLA in healthy donors. Regarding this clone: Its target is unknown.

The PCR employed 60 Vbeta primers together with 13 Jbeta primers. This table comes from immunoSEQ multiplex PCR, and its TCRdb copy is limited to in-frame clones, with some not included. The sample contains 140,000 to 150,000 clones, roughly four fifths of which appear only once. Study conclusions and caveats: A later analysis linked a missense variant in DCLRE1C to the trimming of TCR beta V and J genes. The authors assumed roughly uniform sequencing depth across donors for presence/absence analyses. The study designated about 180 TCR beta chains cytomegalovirus-associated.

The sequenced sample was PBMCs. The sequence was collected from a man younger than 40 in good health and CMV-seronegative.

CDR3 sequence: CASSPLQGEGEKLFF. The CDR3 DNA follows: TGCGCCAGCAGCCCGTTACAGGGTGAGGGGGAAAAACTGTTTTTT. The chain carries TRBV4-1 and TRBJ1-4; perhaps TRBD1 as D (6 bases). V was clipped by 4 bases and J by 8 bases, with 17 bases between them. Germline CDR1 reads MGHRA; CDR2 reads YSYEKL. The CDR3 length is 15 residues.